These 30 T cell receptor beta chains originate from one sample sequenced in a study of shared clonotypes between healthy human individuals (dated by TCRdb to about 2020). CD8 naive samples consisted of CD45RO-negative cells that were positively selected for CCR7, yielding a CD45RA+CCR7+ population without TemRA cells. Libraries were built with the immunoSEQ multiplex PCR assay. This is the immuneACCESS table as TCRdb keeps it, with only in-frame sequences that have V and J called. A part of the clones is gone; compared with another copy, unresolved V genes explain less than half, and the rest is unexplained. The sample table shows about 1,900,000 clones, and approximately 94% are seen once. The top ten constitute 1% to 1.5% of the sample. Sequenced sample: naive CD8+ T cells sorted from blood. Explained via the paper, the cell subset or site label denotes: CD45RA+CCR7+. All receptors derive from a man aged 18 to 30 in good health.

To note about this clone: This sample includes further DNA sequences coding for the same CDR3. The V gene is TRBV9, the J gene TRBJ2-1; D is undetermined. V was cut by 0 bases and J by 8 bases, with 12 bases left in between. Germline lookup yields CDR1 SGDLS and CDR2 YYNGEE. This CDR3 has 14 amino acids. CDR3 residues: CASSVGLGVDEQFF. As DNA, the CDR3 is TGTGCCAGCAGCGTAGGTCTCGGCGTCGATGAGCAGTTCTTC.

A few counts support this clone. The rearrangement joins TRBV5-1 to TRBJ1-6; no definite D call. Germline V gene data show CDR1 as SGHRS and CDR2 as YFSETQ. The CDR3 is 15 residues long. Trimming took off 0 bases at V and 0 bases at J, with 4 bases between the two ends. In DNA, the CDR3 is TGCGCCAGCAGCTTGGGGAACTCCTATAATTCACCCCTCCACTTT. This translates into CASSLGNSYNSPLHF.

The genes are TRBV11-2 and TRBJ1-2; D is undetermined. Trimming took 5 bases from V and 6 from J, leaving 16 bases between them. Germline V gene sequence: CDR1 SGHAT, CDR2 FQNNGV. This CDR3 spans 14 amino acids. The CDR3 region is CASSPGVGVHGYTF. The CDR3 bases are TGTGCCAGCAGCCCTGGGGTCGGGGTTCATGGCTACACCTTC.

The chain has TRBV12-5 and TRBJ2-3, with 9 bases matching TRBD2. The V gene end was trimmed by 1 base and the J gene end by 2 bases; junction bases not matched to a gene: 4. The CDR3 is 16 amino acids. The germline gives CDR1 LGHNT, CDR2 FRNRAP. In nucleotides, the CDR3 is TGTGCTAGTGGTTTGGCCGGACTAGCGTACACAGATACGCAGTATTTT. This gives the protein CASGLAGLAYTDTQYF.

The chain has TRBV27 and TRBJ2-1; 7 bases agree with TRBD1. The ends lost 7 bases at V and 7 bases at J; junction bases unmatched: 10. The germline V gene has CDR1 MNHEY and CDR2 SMNVEV (reference sequence). This CDR3 region has 14 residues. CDR3: CASNRESGGNEQFF. CDR3 in DNA: TGTGCCAGCAATAGGGAGTCAGGGGGAAATGAGCAGTTCTTC.

The rearrangement uses TRBV29-1 and TRBJ2-7; perhaps D is TRBD1 or TRBD2 (6 bases each). Germline V CDR1 and CDR2: SQVTM, ANQGSEA. The CDR3 spans 16 residues. V lost 3 bases, J lost 0 bases, and 18 bases lay in between. As DNA, the CDR3 is TGCAGCGTTGACAGGAGGGGGAGTTCTAGCTCCTACGAGCAGTACTTC. This sequence encodes CSVDRRGSSSSYEQYF.

DNA of the CDR3: TGTGCCAGCAGTGAGCGTCAAATCTCTGGAAACACCATATATTTT. Translation: CASSERQISGNTIYF. The gene calls are TRBV2 and TRBJ1-3; D uncertain. This CDR3 contains 15 residues. Trimming removed 3 bases at V and 0 bases at J, with 9 bases between. Germline V gives CDR1 SNHLY, CDR2 FYNNEI.

CDR3 coding DNA: TGTGCCATCAGTCCCGCCTACGAGCAGTACTTC. Protein sequence: CAISPAYEQYF. V gene TRBV10-3 combines with J gene TRBJ2-7; D not resolved. V shed 5 bases and J shed 2 bases, with 4 bases lying between them. The CDR3 consists of 11 residues. CDR1 ENHRY and CDR2 SYGVKD come from the germline V gene.

Of note for this clone: Other nucleotide sequences in the sample specify the same CDR3. This chain links TRBV5-6 with TRBJ1-1; D uncertain. Deletions cut 2 bases from V and 2 bases from J, with 7 bases between. Germline loops: CDR1 SGHDT, CDR2 YYEEEE. The CDR3 totals 13 residues. In DNA form, the CDR3 reads TGTGCCAGCAGCTTCGGCCTTAACACTGAAGCTTTCTTT. It codes for CASSFGLNTEAFF.

The genes are TRBV2 and TRBJ1-5, with D uncertain. V lost 6 bases and J lost 4, with 13 bases in between. From germline, CDR1 is SNHLY and CDR2 FYNNEI. The CDR3 length is 14 residues. CDR3 bases: TGTGCCAGCAGAGACGTCTGGGAGAATCAGCCCCAGCATTTT. Protein sequence: CASRDVWENQPQHF.

This chain connects TRBV30 to TRBJ2-5; a possible D gene is TRBD1 (6 bases). V was clipped by 1 base and J by 1 base, with 10 bases between them. This CDR3 contains 14 residues. Germline CDR1 and CDR2: GTSNPN and SVGIG (reference sequence). The CDR3 loop is CAWSATGFQETQYF. CDR3 bases: TGTGCCTGGAGTGCCACAGGGTTCCAAGAGACCCAGTACTTC.

This chain uses TRBV7-8 with TRBJ2-7, with 10 bases aligning to TRBD2. Germline-derived CDR1 and CDR2 are SGHVS and FQNEAQ. The trim removed 1 base at V and 2 bases at J, leaving 5 bases unmatched. This CDR3 has 16 residues. DNA of the CDR3: TGTGCCAGCAGCTTAGGGCTAGCGGGGGATCCCTACGAGCAGTACTTC. It yields the protein CASSLGLAGDPYEQYF.

The J gene is TRBJ2-1, the V gene TRBV28, with D hard to call. The CDR3 runs to 13 residues. Germline V gene lookup returns CDR1 MDHEN and CDR2 SYDVKM. V was trimmed by 3 bases and J by 7 bases, leaving 10 bases between them. CDR3 amino acids: CASSFSLRNEQFF. In nucleotides, the CDR3 is TGTGCCAGCAGTTTCAGCCTTCGAAATGAGCAGTTCTTC. The variable domain in full, with the rest retrieved from reference TRBV28 and TRBJ2-1, is DVKVTQSSRYLVKRTGEKVFLECVQDMDHENMFWYRQDPGLGLRLIYFSYDVKMKEKGDIPEGYSVSREKKERFSLILESASTNQTSMYLCASSFSLRNEQFFGPGTRLTVL.

The chain recombines TRBV27 with TRBJ2-7; D possibly corresponds to TRBD1 (6 bases). V was pared by 5 bases and J by 4 bases, with 18 bases between. This CDR3 has 15 residues. Per germline, CDR1 MNHEY and CDR2 SMNVEV (reference sequence). The CDR3 here is CASSHPQGIVYEQYF. CDR3 bases: TGTGCCAGCAGTCACCCACAGGGAATTGTGTACGAGCAGTACTTC.

The chain links TRBV4-1 to TRBJ1-5; TRBD1 matches at 7 bases. Trimming at V came to 4 bases and at J to 2 bases, leaving 14 bases not matched to a gene. The germline CDR1 and CDR2 sequences are MGHRA and YSYEKL. CDR3 length equals 18 residues. As DNA, the CDR3 is TGCGCCAGCAGCCGCCCCGAGACAGGGATTCTGGGCAATCAGCCCCAGCATTTT. Encoded protein: CASSRPETGILGNQPQHF.

The chain carries TRBV6-1 and TRBJ1-5; D uncertain. Deletions cut 2 bases from V and 5 bases from J, with 13 bases between. Germline lookup yields CDR1 MNHNS and CDR2 SASEGT. The CDR3 totals 15 residues. CDR3 DNA: TGTGCCAGCAGTGAATATATGGATATTGATCAGCCCCAGCATTTT. Translated: CASSEYMDIDQPQHF.

This chain uses TRBV4-1 with TRBJ2-1; 12 nucleotides agree with TRBD2. Trimming cost V 4 bases and J 8 bases; bases outside gene matches: 6. Germline values: CDR1 MGHRA, CDR2 YSYEKL. The CDR3 consists of 15 residues. CDR3 bases: TGCGCCAGCAGCCGACTAGCGGGAGATTTCTATGAGCAGTTCTTC. Translating gives CASSRLAGDFYEQFF.

The V gene is TRBV6-5, the J gene TRBJ1-1; TRBD1 agrees at 7 bases. Germline V gene sequence: CDR1 MNHEY, CDR2 SVGAGI. This CDR3 has 14 residues. V shed 0 bases, J shed 4 bases, and the junction held 2 bases outside the gene matches. CDR3 DNA sequence: TGTGCCAGCAGTTACTCGACAGGGCTCACTGAAGCTTTCTTT. This codes for CASSYSTGLTEAFF.

The chain joins TRBV10-2 to TRBJ2-1; TRBD1 aligns across 9 bases. The length of the CDR3 is 17 residues. The germline CDR1 and CDR2 sequences are WSHSY and SAAADI. V shed 0 bases and J 7 bases; nucleotides not matched to a gene: 10. The DNA for the CDR3 is TGCGCCAGCAGTGAGTCCAAGTGGGACAGGGCAAAGAATGAGCAGTTCTTC. It specifies CASSESKWDRAKNEQFF.

This clone was observed once. This rearrangement joins TRBV13 to TRBJ2-7, with 13 bases fitting TRBD2. Per the germline V gene, CDR1 is PRHDT and CDR2 is FYEKMQ (reference sequence). This CDR3 region has 16 residues. The junction had 6 bases not matched to a gene; V was cut back by 1 base and J by 6 bases. The CDR3 coding sequence is TGTGCCAGCAGCTTAGCGGGACTAGCGGGATTTCGCGAGCAGTACTTC. This gives the protein CASSLAGLAGFREQYF.

V is TRBV2 and J is TRBJ2-3, with TRBD2 identical over 12 bases. J was trimmed by 4 bases and V by 5 bases; bases with no gene match: 10. Germline V gene lookup returns CDR1 SNHLY and CDR2 FYNNEI. The CDR3 loop spans 17 amino acids. The CDR3 protein is CASSSPELAGGADTQYF. DNA of the CDR3: TGTGCCAGCAGTTCCCCTGAGCTAGCGGGAGGGGCAGATACGCAGTATTTT.

As DNA, the CDR3 is TGCGCCAGCGGCCGGGACAGGACTATTATGGAGACCCAGTACTTC. Protein: CASGRDRTIMETQYF. V is TRBV5-1 and J is TRBJ2-5; 8 bases match TRBD1. Trimming removed 7 bases from V and 5 bases from J; junction bases left unmatched: 13. The CDR3 runs 15 residues. CDR1 and CDR2 from the germline V gene are SGHRS and YFSETQ.

The rearrangement joins TRBV7-8 to TRBJ1-1; no firm D call. Deletions cut 5 bases from V and 2 bases from J, with 27 bases between. The CDR3 runs to 19 residues. Germline CDR1 reads SGHVS; CDR2 reads FQNEAQ. CDR3 nucleotide sequence: TGTGCCAGCAGCCTCTACCATCGGGCCTCCGTAATCCCAAACACTGAAGCTTTCTTT. As protein: CASSLYHRASVIPNTEAFF.

The chain is built from TRBV5-6 and TRBJ2-5, with D maybe TRBD1 (7 bases). The CDR3 length is 16 residues. V was pared by 3 bases and J by 5 bases, with 20 bases between. Germline V gives CDR1 SGHDT, CDR2 YYEEEE. In DNA form, the CDR3 reads TGTGCCAGCAGCTGGGGGGACAGAAATTATGGGGAGACCCAGTACTTC. Translation gives CASSWGDRNYGETQYF.

In this sample, this clone turned up once. The gene calls are TRBV6-5 and TRBJ1-2; TRBD1 aligns across 10 bases. The CDR3 totals 15 residues. V lost 4 bases and J lost 4; bases outside the gene matches: 6. Germline V gene data show CDR1 as MNHEY and CDR2 as SVGAGI. The CDR3 region is CASSWDRGLSYGYTF. The CDR3 nucleotides are TGTGCCAGCAGTTGGGACAGGGGATTATCCTATGGCTACACCTTC.

This chain links TRBV7-9 with TRBJ2-7; D uncertain. CDR3 length: 14 residues. Trimming took 3 bases from V and 3 from J, leaving 12 bases between them. Germline CDR1 is SEHNR and CDR2 is FQNEAQ (reference sequence). CDR3 in amino acids: CASSFSTNHYEQYF. CDR3 DNA: TGTGCCAGCAGCTTTTCGACGAATCACTACGAGCAGTACTTC.

This clone was seen a single time. The chain combines TRBV9 with TRBJ2-1; unclear D gene. Germline CDR1 is SGDLS and CDR2 is YYNGEE. This CDR3 is built from 13 residues. Between the trimmed V and J ends, which lost 3 bases and 9 bases, there was a span of 13 bases. CDR3 protein: CASSAPVQVEQFF. CDR3 DNA sequence: TGTGCCAGCAGCGCCCCAGTTCAAGTTGAGCAGTTCTTC.

CDR3 nucleotides: TGTGCCAGCAGCTTCAGTGGAGATACGCAGTATTTT. This encodes CASSFSGDTQYF. The chain employs TRBV13 and TRBJ2-3; D is undetermined. Trimming took off 3 bases at V and 5 bases at J, with 6 bases between the two ends. The CDR3 runs to 12 residues. Germline V gene lookup returns CDR1 PRHDT and CDR2 FYEKMQ (reference sequence).

This clone was recorded only once. The chain recombines TRBV6-6 with TRBJ1-6; D remains ambiguous. V was pared by 2 bases and J by 10 bases, with 12 bases between. Germline V gene lookup returns CDR1 MNHNY and CDR2 SVGAGI (reference sequence). The CDR3 sequence is 14 residues long. CDR3 in amino acids: CASSYQEEASPLHF. CDR3 coding DNA: TGTGCCAGCAGTTACCAGGAGGAGGCCTCACCCCTCCACTTT.

This chain joins TRBV5-4 and TRBJ1-1, with a weak D call TRBD1 (5 bases). V shed 5 bases and J shed 8 bases, with 10 bases lying between them. CDR3 length: 11 amino acids. Germline V gene data show CDR1 as SGHNT and CDR2 as YYREEE (reference sequence). For the CDR3, the DNA is TGTGCCAGCAGTACAGGCAACGAAGCTTTCTTT. As protein: CASSTGNEAFF.